This T cell receptor beta chain was sequenced for a study of blood T cell repertoires in COVID-19. Study summary: From T cells, B-cell-depleted T cells, or PBMCs came the material, which was cDNA or gDNA.

Per germline, CDR1 SGHTA and CDR2 FQGNSA. J was trimmed by 4 bases and V by 2 bases; bases with no gene match: 5. The CDR3 has 16 residues. Per the original data handling: Amplification from reference gene primers served as the basis for estimated nucleated cell counts. The table came from immunoSEQ multiplex PCR; TCRdb's copy has only in-frame clones and leaves some out. That table gives V, J and clone size, and the DNA gave D and trimming. This table holds 98,000 or so clones, 75% to 90% found once. The receptor was derived from a man between 50 and 59 years old with acute or convalescent COVID-19. The V and J genes are TRBV7-2 and TRBJ2-7; 13 bases are a match to TRBD2. Sequencing used peripheral blood. The CDR3: CASSLSAGLAGYEQYF. The CDR3 bases are TGTGCCAGCAGCTTATCCGCGGGACTAGCGGGATACGAGCAGTACTTC.